The rows below give T cell receptor beta chains drawn from one sample of a study of metastatic and nonmetastatic thyroid tumors. TCRdb redid the clone calls on the PCR reads using MiXCR. Found here are more than 9,000 clones, 28% of them singletons; the top ten hold roughly a tenth. Sequenced input: tumor tissue. The receptors derive from a male donor with papillary thyroid cancer or a benign thyroid nodule (not recorded which). Some clones in this sample may be carry-over from other donors' samples. CDR3s include the opening cysteine and the closing phenylalanine or tryptophan. A D gene is named only where the DNA matches it firmly. Size tells how often a clone was seen (once, few, many) or the class of an expanded clone, and some rows leave it out.

clone_size	j_call	cdr3_length	d_call	v_call	cdr3_aa	cdr3_nt
-	TRBJ1-2	12	TRBD1	TRBV20-1	CSATRGNYGYTF	TGCAGTGCCACCAGGGGGAACTATGGCTACACCTTC
few	TRBJ1-2	14	TRBD1	TRBV10-3	CAIRGTGAFYGYTF	TGTGCCATCAGGGGGACAGGGGCTTTCTATGGCTACACCTTC
medium-sized	TRBJ1-2	19	-	TRBV6-1	CASSEVGGVTLVSEDGYTF	TGTGCCAGCAGTGAAGTTGGTGGGGTGACACTCGTATCAGAAGATGGCTACACCTTC
medium-sized	TRBJ1-2	12	-	TRBV11-2	CASSLIGVGYTF	TGTGCCAGCAGCTTGATAGGGGTTGGCTACACCTTC
once	TRBJ2-1	16	TRBD2	TRBV9	CANSVVVAGEYNEQFF	TGTGCCAACAGCGTAGTGGTAGCGGGAGAATACAATGAGCAGTTCTTC
few	TRBJ2-1	15	TRBD1	TRBV6-1	CASSERGQGVNEQFF	TGTGCCAGCAGTGAAAGGGGACAGGGGGTGAATGAGCAGTTCTTC
few	TRBJ2-2	14	-	TRBV27	CASSLMDNTGELFF	TGTGCCAGCAGTTTAATGGATAACACCGGGGAGCTGTTTTTT
-	TRBJ2-7	13	-	TRBV20-1	CSARSGTFYEQYF	TGCAGTGCTAGATCCGGGACTTTCTACGAGCAGTACTTC
-	TRBJ2-7	13	TRBD1	TRBV10-1	CASTPTGGYEQYF	TGCGCCAGCACTCCGACAGGGGGCTACGAGCAGTACTTC
medium-sized	TRBJ2-3	19	TRBD2	TRBV6-2/TRBV6-3	CASSYPTGLAGGSEDTQYF	TGTGCCAGCAGTTACCCAACGGGACTAGCGGGAGGGAGTGAAGATACGCAGTATTTT
-	TRBJ1-2	14	-	TRBV19	CASSIGLAYYGYTF	TGTGCCAGTAGTATAGGCCTGGCTTACTATGGCTACACCTTC
-	TRBJ2-7	14	-	TRBV19	CASSIIYFSYEQYF	TGTGCCAGTAGTATAATCTATTTCTCCTACGAGCAGTACTTC
many	TRBJ2-2	10	-	TRBV29-1	CSVGIGELFF	TGCAGCGTCGGGATCGGGGAGCTGTTTTTT
medium-sized	TRBJ1-5	17	TRBD1	TRBV6-9	CASSLTKRQGAWQPQHF	TGTGCCAGCAGTTTGACGAAAAGACAGGGCGCATGGCAGCCCCAGCATTTT
many	TRBJ1-4	14	-	TRBV7-6	CASSRDPGSEKLFF	TGTGCCAGCAGCCGAGACCCAGGGAGTGAAAAACTGTTTTTT
medium-sized	TRBJ1-2	19	-	TRBV6-5	CASSPSLLQLQFKNYGYTF	TGTGCCAGCAGTCCATCCCTCCTCCAACTGCAGTTCAAAAACTATGGCTACACCTTC
medium-sized	TRBJ1-5	16	-	TRBV28	CASREDGFNSNQPQHF	TGTGCCAGCAGAGAGGACGGGTTCAATAGCAATCAGCCCCAGCATTTT
few	TRBJ1-1	14	-	TRBV28	CASTLKAGRTEAFF	TGTGCCAGCACCTTAAAGGCAGGGAGGACTGAAGCTTTCTTT
-	TRBJ1-5	17	-	TRBV6-1	CASSEAGGRSGNQPQHF	TGTGCCAGCAGTGAAGCAGGCGGCAGGAGTGGCAATCAGCCCCAGCATTTT
medium-sized	TRBJ1-2	16	-	TRBV12-3/TRBV12-4	CASRRGVGNANYGYTF	TGTGCCAGCAGGCGCGGGGTAGGGAATGCTAACTATGGCTACACCTTC
once	TRBJ1-6	14	-	TRBV20-1	CSAASGVNNSPLHF	TGCAGTGCCGCCAGCGGTGTGAACAATTCACCCCTCCACTTT
once	TRBJ2-1	12	-	TRBV11-1	CASSIQGNEQFF	TGTGCCAGCAGCATCCAGGGGAATGAGCAGTTCTTC
many	TRBJ2-1	13	-	TRBV27	CASRTGAVNEQFF	TGTGCCAGCAGAACGGGGGCCGTTAATGAGCAGTTCTTC
medium-sized	TRBJ2-6	16	-	TRBV11-2	CASSPDTTSGANVLTF	TGTGCCAGCAGCCCCGACACCACCTCTGGGGCCAACGTCCTGACTTTC
medium-sized	TRBJ1-3	14	-	TRBV27	CASSRAHSGNTIYF	TGTGCCAGCAGTCGGGCTCATTCTGGAAACACCATATATTTT
few	TRBJ2-7	14	-	TRBV6-1	CASSEAVSSYEQYF	TGTGCCAGCAGTGAAGCTGTCAGCTCCTACGAGCAGTACTTC
many	TRBJ1-5	15	TRBD1	TRBV12-3/TRBV12-4	CASSLADRANQPQHF	TGTGCCAGCAGTTTAGCGGACAGGGCCAATCAGCCCCAGCATTTT
medium-sized	TRBJ1-1	13	-	TRBV19	CASSLGENTEAFF	TGTGCCAGTAGCCTCGGGGAGAACACTGAAGCTTTCTTT
many	TRBJ2-1	15	-	TRBV30	CAWSVTASVWNEQFF	TGTGCCTGGAGTGTAACGGCTAGCGTATGGAATGAGCAGTTCTTC
-	TRBJ1-1	14	-	TRBV3-1	CASSQAMANTEAFF	TGTGCCAGCAGCCAAGCCATGGCGAACACTGAAGCTTTCTTT
-	TRBJ2-7	16	TRBD2	TRBV5-1	CASSLESSGGSYEQYF	TGCGCCAGCAGCTTGGAGAGTAGCGGGGGCTCCTACGAGCAGTACTTC
few	TRBJ2-7	14	-	TRBV24-1	CATSDSGHRYEQYF	TGTGCCACCAGTGACTCGGGACACCGCTACGAGCAGTACTTC
many	TRBJ1-2	13	TRBD1	TRBV7-9	CASSWDSYYGYTF	TGTGCCAGCAGCTGGGACAGCTACTATGGCTACACCTTC
many	TRBJ2-2	17	TRBD1	TRBV4-3	CASSQSIRDRVTGELFF	TGCGCCAGCAGCCAATCAATCCGGGACAGGGTAACCGGGGAGCTGTTTTTT
few	TRBJ2-3	17	TRBD2	TRBV28	CASSLLVAGKDTDTQYF	TGTGCCAGCAGTTTATTGGTAGCGGGAAAGGACACAGATACGCAGTATTTT
medium-sized	TRBJ2-6	15	-	TRBV20-1	CSARDPDSGANVLTF	TGCAGTGCTAGAGATCCTGACTCTGGGGCCAACGTCCTGACTTTC
few	TRBJ2-3	16	TRBD1	TRBV27	CASSPLTKQGADTQYF	TGTGCCAGCAGTCCTCTCACTAAGCAGGGGGCAGATACGCAGTATTTT
-	TRBJ2-7	16	TRBD2	TRBV6-1	CASKVEPSGVSYEQYF	TGTGCCAGCAAGGTTGAGCCTAGCGGAGTCTCCTACGAGCAGTACTTC
few	TRBJ2-2	14	-	TRBV2	CASVDSGHTGELFF	TGTGCCAGCGTGGACAGTGGGCACACCGGGGAGCTGTTTTTT
many	TRBJ2-1	15	-	TRBV6-4	CASSDGSASLNEQFF	TGTGCCAGCAGTGACGGGAGCGCTAGTCTGAATGAGCAGTTCTTC
-	TRBJ2-1	18	TRBD1	TRBV24-1	CATSEGRTGGISYNEQFF	TGTGCCACCAGTGAGGGACGGACAGGGGGCATATCCTACAATGAGCAGTTCTTC
medium-sized	TRBJ1-4	13	TRBD1	TRBV7-3	CASSVGQGEKLFF	TGTGCCAGCAGCGTTGGACAGGGTGAAAAACTGTTTTTT
few	TRBJ1-5	13	-	TRBV2	CASSGQSEWPQHF	TGTGCCAGCAGCGGACAGAGTGAATGGCCCCAGCATTTT
once	TRBJ1-2	15	-	TRBV5-4	CASSDPPLGSTGYTF	TGTGCCAGCAGTGACCCCCCTTTAGGGAGTACCGGCTACACCTTC
few	TRBJ2-7	13	TRBD1	TRBV11-3	CASSMGQTYEQYF	TGTGCCAGCAGCATGGGACAGACCTACGAGCAGTACTTC
-	TRBJ2-1	14	TRBD2	TRBV28	CASSRLAGGFEQFF	TGTGCCAGCAGCCGACTAGCGGGAGGGTTTGAGCAGTTCTTC
few	TRBJ2-7	12	-	TRBV19	CASSMPSYEQYF	TGTGCCAGTAGTATGCCTTCCTACGAGCAGTACTTC
few	TRBJ2-4	13	-	TRBV28	CASSLKFPDIQYF	TGTGCCAGCAGTTTGAAGTTCCCAGACATTCAGTACTTT
-	TRBJ1-1	9	-	TRBV6-1	CAIPREAFF	TGTGCCATCCCCCGGGAAGCTTTCTTT
medium-sized	TRBJ2-1	13	-	TRBV10-1	CATQGVRYNEQFF	TGCGCCACCCAGGGTGTGAGATACAATGAGCAGTTCTTC
medium-sized	TRBJ1-2	14	-	TRBV10-3	CAITAPGSNYGYTF	TGTGCCATCACCGCCCCCGGAAGTAACTATGGCTACACCTTC